These 18 T cell receptor beta chains originate from one sample sequenced in a study of blood T cell repertoires in COVID-19. TCRdb's table, derived via immunoSEQ multiplex PCR, lists solely in-frame clones and lacks some. The sample lists 130,000 to 150,000 clones; about 90% were seen once. The sequenced sample consisted of peripheral blood. The receptor source for this set is a middle-aged man who had recovered from COVID-19.

The J gene is TRBJ2-1, the V gene TRBV4-3; 8 nucleotides match TRBD2. J lost 0 bases, V lost 0 bases, and 4 bases had no gene match. Germline values: CDR1 LGHNA, CDR2 YSLEER. The CDR3 contains 17 residues. CDR3 bases: TGCGCCAGCAGCCAAGATGTTCGGGGGGGCTCCTACAATGAGCAGTTCTTC. It codes for CASSQDVRGGSYNEQFF.

The chain recombines TRBV11-2 with TRBJ1-5, with 10 bases fitting TRBD1. The germline V gene has CDR1 SGHAT and CDR2 FQNNGV. This CDR3 is built from 15 residues. V shed 0 bases and J 5 bases; nucleotides not matched to a gene: 1. This CDR3 reads CASSLEGQGYQPQHF. CDR3 nucleotide sequence: TGTGCCAGCAGCTTAGAGGGACAGGGGTATCAGCCCCAGCATTTT.

The genes are TRBV5-1 and TRBJ2-1; 8 bases match TRBD2. V lost 1 base and J lost 0; bases outside the gene matches: 3. This CDR3 is 16 amino acids long. Germline CDR1 is SGHRS and CDR2 is YFSETQ. CDR3 sequence (DNA): TGCGCCAGCAGCTTGACTAGCGGTAGCTCCTACAATGAGCAGTTCTTC. Protein product: CASSLTSGSSYNEQFF.

The chain links TRBV2 to TRBJ1-2, with 8 bases fitting TRBD1. This CDR3 is 14 amino acids long. Unmatched junction bases numbered 7, after V lost 2 bases and J lost 8 bases. Germline CDR1 reads SNHLY; CDR2 reads FYNNEI. The DNA of the CDR3 is TGTGCCAGCAGTGAAATTCAGGGGGCATCCGGCTACACCTTC. This encodes CASSEIQGASGYTF.

The chain couples TRBV29-1 to TRBJ2-7; no definite D call. V dropped 2 bases and J dropped 2 bases, with 16 bases sitting between them. This CDR3 has 15 residues. Per germline, CDR1 SQVTM and CDR2 ANQGSEA. The CDR3 sequence: CSVELPAHRAYEQYF. CDR3 coding DNA: TGCAGCGTTGAACTTCCAGCCCACAGAGCCTACGAGCAGTACTTC.

The V call is TRBV9, the J call TRBJ2-3; maybe TRBD1 (6 bases). Trimming stripped 3 bases from V and 2 bases from J, with 10 bases between. The germline gives CDR1 SGDLS, CDR2 YYNGEE. The CDR3 covers 14 residues. The CDR3 nucleotides read TGTGCCAGCAGCGCAGGACAGTTCACAGATACGCAGTATTTT. Its protein product is CASSAGQFTDTQYF.

The rearrangement uses TRBV25-1 and TRBJ1-5; TRBD1 is a possible D gene (5 bases). Germline CDR1 and CDR2: MGHDK and SYGVNS. The CDR3 totals 14 residues. Trimming pared 1 base from V and 7 bases from J, leaving 11 bases between. Here the CDR3 reads CASSEWGVRQPQHF. CDR3 bases: TGTGCCAGCAGTGAATGGGGGGTTCGGCAGCCCCAGCATTTT.

This chain links TRBV7-7 with TRBJ2-7, with 10 nucleotides matching TRBD2. V shed 5 bases and J 6 bases; nucleotides not matched to a gene: 4. This CDR3 is 13 amino acids long. CDR1 SSHAT and CDR2 FNYEAQ come from the germline V gene (reference sequence). CDR3 residues: CASSASGGREQYF. CDR3 coding DNA: TGTGCCAGCAGCGCTAGCGGGGGACGCGAGCAGTACTTC. The full variable domain, with the rest looked up from reference TRBV7-7 and TRBJ2-7, is GAGVSQSPRYKVTKRGQDVTLRCDPISSHATLYWYQQALGQGPEFLTYFNYEAQPDKSGLPSDRFSAERPEGSISTLTIQRTEQRDSAMYRCASSASGGREQYFGPGTRLTVT.

The rearrangement links TRBV5-1 to TRBJ2-5; tentatively, D is TRBD2 (6 bases). CDR1 and CDR2 from the germline V gene are SGHRS and YFSETQ. This CDR3 contains 15 residues. Trimming removed 0 bases at V and 4 bases at J, with 13 bases between. DNA for the CDR3: TGCGCCAGCAGCTTGGAGGCAGGGAGGCGAGAGACCCAGTACTTC. Protein product: CASSLEAGRRETQYF.

J is TRBJ1-3 and V is TRBV19; the D gene is possibly TRBD1 (6 bases). This CDR3 region has 14 residues. V was pared by 6 bases and J by 4 bases, with 13 bases between. Germline CDR1 reads LNHDA; CDR2 reads SQIVND (reference sequence). This CDR3 reads CASSPQGEGNTIYF. CDR3 nucleotides: TGTGCCAGTAGCCCACAGGGAGAGGGAAACACCATATATTTT. Complete variable domain (other parts from reference TRBV19 and TRBJ1-3): DGGITQSPKYLFRKEGQNVTLSCEQNLNHDAMYWYRQDPGQGLRLIYYSQIVNDFQKGDIAEGYSVSREKKESFPLTVTSAQKNPTAFYLCASSPQGEGNTIYFGEGSWLTVV.

This clone was seen once. The rearrangement links TRBV5-8 to TRBJ2-3; 9 bases are a match to TRBD1. CDR1 SGHTS and CDR2 YDEGEE come from the germline V gene. Trimming removed 1 base from V and 2 bases from J; junction bases left unmatched: 8. The CDR3 runs 17 residues. Here the CDR3 DNA reads TGTGCCAGCAGCTTGTACCGGGACAGGGCTTTCACAGATACGCAGTATTTT. Residues: CASSLYRDRAFTDTQYF.

The rearrangement uses TRBV15 and TRBJ2-2; 14 bases align to TRBD2. V shed 2 bases and J 4 bases; nucleotides not matched to a gene: 12. Per germline, CDR1 LNHNV and CDR2 YYDKDF (reference sequence). The CDR3 loop spans 20 amino acids. The CDR3 spells CATSRTLGLAGGRVTGELFF. Written as DNA, the CDR3 is TGTGCCACCAGCAGAACCTTAGGACTAGCGGGGGGCCGTGTCACCGGGGAGCTGTTTTTT. The variable domain in full, completed from reference TRBV15 and TRBJ2-2, reads DAMVIQNPRYQVTQFGKPVTLSCSQTLNHNVMYWYQQKSSQAPKLLFHYYDKDFNNEADTPDNFQSRRPNTSFCFLDIRSPGLGDTAMYLCATSRTLGLAGGRVTGELFFGEGSRLTVL.

CDR3 nucleotides: TGTGCCAGTAGTAAACAGGGTTTTGGCAATCAGCCCCAGCATTTT. Translation gives CASSKQGFGNQPQHF. This chain connects TRBV19 to TRBJ1-5, with D possibly matching TRBD1 (6 bases). CDR1 LNHDA and CDR2 SQIVND come from the germline V gene (reference sequence). This CDR3 comprises 15 residues. Trimming cost V 4 bases and J 2 bases, with 12 bases left between them.

The table lists this clone with a count of one. The V call is TRBV19, the J call TRBJ1-6; the match to TRBD1 covers 8 bases. CDR3 size: 16 residues. Losses at the gene ends were 4 bases for V and 8 bases for J; bases not matched to a gene: 10. Germline V lookup: CDR1 LNHDA, CDR2 SQIVND (reference sequence). The CDR3, as DNA: TGTGCCAGTAGTAGGCCCTACCAGGGGGCCGATTCACCCCTCCACTTT. Protein sequence: CASSRPYQGADSPLHF.

The chain recombines TRBV5-1 with TRBJ2-2; possible D gene TRBD1, 6 bases. Germline values: CDR1 SGHRS, CDR2 YFSETQ. V gave up 3 bases and J gave up 0 bases, with 9 bases separating them. The CDR3 covers 15 residues. As DNA, the CDR3 is TGCGCCAGCAGCTCGGACAGACCGAACACCGGGGAGCTGTTTTTT. Protein sequence: CASSSDRPNTGELFF.

This clone was counted a few times. CDR3 sequence reads: CASKEGLEAFF. The CDR3 DNA reads TGTGCCAGCAAGGAGGGTTTGGAAGCTTTCTTT. V and J are TRBV2 and TRBJ1-1; D ambiguous. Germline V gene lookup returns CDR1 SNHLY and CDR2 FYNNEI. Trimming left V 7 bases short and J 8 bases short, with 11 bases between. This CDR3 contains 11 residues.

The chain is built from TRBV19 and TRBJ2-1, with TRBD2 identical over 9 bases. With 5 bases clipped from V and 0 bases from J, the junction kept 17 bases outside the gene matches. Germline V gene data show CDR1 as LNHDA and CDR2 as SQIVND (reference sequence). The CDR3 spans 20 residues. The CDR3: CASSGHSGGFFATSYNEQFF. The CDR3 DNA reads TGTGCCAGTAGTGGACATAGCGGGGGATTCTTCGCCACCTCCTACAATGAGCAGTTCTTC.

This clone is a singleton in its sample. The J gene is TRBJ1-1, the V gene TRBV12-2; the D call TRBD1 from the table was never checked on the DNA. TRBV12-2 is a pseudogene locus. The CDR3 length is 17 residues. The CDR3: CASRLYYPGQYSTEAFF. CDR3 nucleotide sequence: TGTGCAAGTCGCTTATATTACCCGGGACAGTATAGCACTGAAGCTTTCTTT.